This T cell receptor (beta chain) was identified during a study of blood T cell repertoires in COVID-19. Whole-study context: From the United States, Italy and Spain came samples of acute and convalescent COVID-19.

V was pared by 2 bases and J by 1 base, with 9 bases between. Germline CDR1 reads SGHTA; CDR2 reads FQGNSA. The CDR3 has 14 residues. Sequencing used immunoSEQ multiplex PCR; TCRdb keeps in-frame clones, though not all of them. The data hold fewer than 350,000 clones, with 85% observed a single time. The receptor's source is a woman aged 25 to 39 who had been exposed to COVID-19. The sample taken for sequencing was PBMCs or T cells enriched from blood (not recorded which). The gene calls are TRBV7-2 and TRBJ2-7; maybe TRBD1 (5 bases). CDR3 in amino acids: CASSLRGASYEQYF. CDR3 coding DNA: TGTGCCAGCAGCTTAAGGGGCGCGTCCTACGAGCAGTACTTC.